This T cell receptor beta chain stems from a study of shared clonotypes between healthy human individuals. Per the germline V gene, CDR1 is SGHTA and CDR2 is FQGNSA. This CDR3 has 18 residues. After removal of 4 bases from V and 9 bases from J, the junction contained 15 bases not matched to a gene. Clones were sequenced by immunoSEQ multiplex PCR, and TCRdb holds only the in-frame ones, with some missing. The sample yields a few million clones, 93% seen once. The chain is built from TRBV7-2 and TRBJ2-1; 13 nucleotides match TRBD2. This TCR was sampled from a man aged 18 to 29 in good health. Some clones in this sample may be carry-over from other donors' samples. The sample consisted of naive CD4+ T cells from PBMCs. The subset: CD45RA+ positively selected. CDR3 loop: CASSYYQGLAGVQGEQFF. The DNA of the CDR3 is TGTGCCAGCAGCTACTATCAAGGACTAGCGGGAGTACAGGGTGAGCAGTTCTTC.